A single sample gave rise to the 18 T cell receptor beta chains below, sequenced in a study of blood T cell repertoires in COVID-19. Repertoires were generated with immunoSEQ multiplex PCR, while TCRdb's copy carries only in-frame clones and drops some. The sample lists over 200,000 clones, 91% seen once, with approximately 2.6% in the top ten. The source material was peripheral blood. All receptors come from a person aged 18-30 years with COVID-19, enrolled during active disease.

V gene TRBV10-2 combines with J gene TRBJ2-2, with TRBD1 identical over 8 bases. This CDR3 is 14 amino acids long. Germline-derived CDR1 and CDR2 are WSHSY and SAAADI. J lost 7 bases, V lost 7 bases, and 8 bases had no gene match. CDR3 sequence: CASMSDRGDGELFF. Written as DNA, the CDR3 is TGCGCCAGCATGAGTGACAGGGGTGACGGGGAGCTGTTTTTT.

The J gene is TRBJ2-3, the V gene TRBV10-3; 7 bases agree with TRBD1. The CDR3 covers 17 residues. CDR1 is ENHRY and CDR2 is SYGVKD in the germline V gene. V dropped 0 bases and J dropped 1; count of bases not matched to a gene: 7. CDR3 sequence: CAISESRVTGGTDTQYF. In DNA form, the CDR3 reads TGTGCCATCAGTGAGTCACGGGTTACAGGGGGCACAGATACGCAGTATTTT.

This clone is labeled as medium-sized. V gene TRBV24-1 combines with J gene TRBJ2-7; tentative D call: TRBD2 (6 bases). Trimming took 3 bases from V and 7 from J, leaving 12 bases between them. The V gene's germline CDR1 is KGHDR and CDR2 SFDVKD. This CDR3 is built from 13 residues. As DNA, the CDR3 is TGTGCCACCAGTGATGCCACAGCGGGTGAGCAGTACTTC. Translation gives CATSDATAGEQYF.

For the CDR3, the DNA is TGTGCCAGCAGCTCGCTGAGTGAGGCTTTCTTT. Translating it yields CASSSLSEAFF. The chain couples TRBV5-4 to TRBJ1-1; D remains unclear. The CDR3 runs 11 residues. The ends were cut back, 3 bases at V and 11 bases at J, with 11 bases in the middle. Germline V lookup: CDR1 SGHNT, CDR2 YYREEE (reference sequence). The complete variable domain, with remaining parts taken from reference TRBV5-4 and TRBJ1-1, reads ETGVTQSPTHLIKTRGQQVTLRCSSQSGHNTVSWYQQALGQGPQFIFQYYREEENGRGNFPPRFSGLQFPNYSSELNVNALELDDSALYLCASSSLSEAFFGQGTRLTVV.

The gene calls are TRBV19 and TRBJ1-1; D uncertain. This CDR3 comprises 14 residues. The germline V gene has CDR1 LNHDA and CDR2 SQIVND (reference sequence). Between the trimmed V and J ends, which lost 3 bases and 2 bases, there was a span of 10 bases. This chain's CDR3 is CASSIFGVNTEAFF. CDR3 nucleotides: TGTGCCAGTAGTATCTTCGGGGTAAACACTGAAGCTTTCTTT.

This chain connects TRBV6-1 to TRBJ2-7; 10 positions match TRBD2. Germline CDR1 is MNHNS and CDR2 is SASEGT. V gave up 4 bases and J gave up 3 bases; unmatched junction bases: 15. The CDR3 is 18 amino acids. CDR3 loop: CASSVPPKREGLFYEQYF. The CDR3 coding sequence is TGTGCCAGCAGTGTACCCCCGAAGCGGGAGGGCCTTTTCTACGAGCAGTACTTC.

The rearrangement uses TRBV28 and TRBJ1-2, with a weak D call TRBD1 (6 bases). This CDR3 contains 19 residues. Germline loops: CDR1 MDHEN, CDR2 SYDVKM. Trimming shortened V by 5 bases and J by 2 bases, and 27 bases separated the two germline ends. CDR3 sequence: CASSKSPQGIVYQNYGYTF. CDR3 sequence (DNA): TGTGCCAGCAGTAAGTCTCCACAGGGTATCGTATACCAGAACTATGGCTACACCTTC.

V usage is TRBV29-1 and J usage is TRBJ2-1; perhaps TRBD2 as D (6 bases). CDR1 and CDR2 from the germline V gene are SQVTM and ANQGSEA. This CDR3 has 14 amino acids. The V end was cut by 6 bases, the J end by 0 bases, with 12 bases between. The CDR3 reads CSVTPGGSYNEQFF. CDR3 in DNA: TGCAGCGTGACACCCGGGGGCTCCTACAATGAGCAGTTCTTC.

The chain recombines TRBV9 with TRBJ1-1, with no clear D. The CDR3 spans 15 residues. From germline, CDR1 is SGDLS and CDR2 YYNGEE. Trimming stripped 4 bases from V and 0 bases from J, with 13 bases between. CDR3 region: CASSLRRIMNTEAFF. CDR3 DNA sequence: TGTGCCAGCAGCCTTCGGCGGATCATGAACACTGAAGCTTTCTTT. Based on the CDR3 plus reference TRBV9 and TRBJ1-1, the full variable domain is DSGVTQTPKHLITATGQRVTLRCSPRSGDLSVYWYQQSLDQGLQFLIQYYNGEERAKGNILERFSAQQFPDLHSELNLSSLELGDSALYFCASSLRRIMNTEAFFGQGTRLTVV.

The V call is TRBV29-1, the J call TRBJ1-6; a weak D match, TRBD1 (5 bases). Trimming cost V 7 bases and J 9 bases, with 10 bases left between them. The CDR3 totals 11 residues. Per germline, CDR1 SQVTM and CDR2 ANQGSEA. CDR3 in amino acids: CSASDTSPLHF. CDR3 in DNA: TGCAGCGCGTCGGACACTTCACCCCTCCACTTT.

The rearrangement uses TRBV5-1 and TRBJ2-7; 8 bases map to TRBD2. The CDR3 extends over 17 amino acids. Germline CDR1 is SGHRS and CDR2 is YFSETQ. V lost 4 bases to trimming and J lost 3 bases; unmatched junction nucleotides: 15. In nucleotides, the CDR3 is TGCGCCAGCAGCCAAGCGGGCGCGGGGGGTTTTGACTACGAGCAGTACTTC. The encoded protein is CASSQAGAGGFDYEQYF.

The rearrangement uses TRBV6-2 or TRBV6-3 and TRBJ2-5, with D unresolved. Trimming removed 5 bases from V and 3 bases from J, with 7 bases in between. Germline V lookup: CDR1 MNHEY, CDR2 SVGEGT. CDR3 length: 12 amino acids. The CDR3 DNA sequence: TGTGCCAGCAGTCCAGAGGAAGAGACCCAGTACTTC. Protein sequence: CASSPEEETQYF.

This clone came up a few times. The chain couples TRBV4-1 to TRBJ2-7; unclear D gene. Per the germline V gene, CDR1 is MGHRA and CDR2 is YSYEKL. Trimming shortened V by 0 bases and J by 3 bases, and 6 bases separated the two germline ends. The CDR3 runs 13 residues. The CDR3 spells CASSQDLDYEQYF. DNA of the CDR3: TGCGCCAGCAGCCAAGATCTAGACTACGAGCAGTACTTC.

This clone was seen once. The genes are TRBV5-1 and TRBJ2-1; D is unclear. Germline assignment: CDR1 SGHRS and CDR2 YFSETQ. This CDR3 is built from 11 residues. Trimming took off 4 bases at V and 4 bases at J, with 3 bases between the two ends. The CDR3 bases are TGCGCCAGCAGCATATACAATGAGCAGTTCTTC. This translates into CASSIYNEQFF.

This chain links TRBV5-4 with TRBJ1-6; no definite D call. V was trimmed by 0 bases and J by 8 bases, leaving 3 bases between them. The CDR3 length is 12 residues. Per the germline V gene, CDR1 is SGHNT and CDR2 is YYREEE (reference sequence). In DNA, the CDR3 is TGTGCCAGCAGCTTGGCAGATTCACCCCTCCACTTT. Amino acids: CASSLADSPLHF.

The chain is built from TRBV2 and TRBJ1-3; 10 bases map to TRBD1. This CDR3 comprises 16 residues. V lost 6 bases and J lost 3; bases outside the gene matches: 8. Germline V gene sequence: CDR1 SNHLY, CDR2 FYNNEI. The CDR3 here is CASSPTGGVGGNTIYF. As DNA, the CDR3 is TGTGCCAGCAGCCCGACAGGGGGCGTAGGTGGAAACACCATATATTTT.

The chain links TRBV19 to TRBJ1-1; TRBD1 matches 7 bases. CDR1 and CDR2 from the germline V gene are LNHDA and SQIVND (reference sequence). Trimming at V came to 5 bases and at J to 0 bases, leaving 3 bases not matched to a gene. This CDR3 region has 14 residues. The CDR3 loop reads CASSQGVMNTEAFF. In DNA form, the CDR3 reads TGTGCCAGTAGTCAGGGGGTGATGAACACTGAAGCTTTCTTT.

The chain joins TRBV14 to TRBJ1-3; D gene unclear. Trimming took 3 bases from V and 3 from J, leaving 3 bases between them. Per germline, CDR1 SGHDN and CDR2 FVKESK. CDR3 length equals 12 residues. CDR3 loop: CASSQSGNTIYF. CDR3 bases: TGTGCCAGCAGCCAGAGTGGAAACACCATATATTTT.